Listed below are T cell receptor beta chains from one sample, sequenced in a study of T cell responses to AZD1222 COVID-19 vaccine. TCRdb keeps only in-frame clones here, not all; method: immunoSEQ multiplex PCR. The data contain 100,000 to 130,000 clones, roughly 86% of them singletons. Source: peripheral blood, taken on day 0 of AZD1222 vaccination. Receptor source: an adult in good health. Both conserved end residues are part of each CDR3. The D gene is left open where the match is weak. A row's size may be missing; if present it is once, few, many or a size class.

TGTGCCATCAGTGAGCTGTCTAACTCTAACTATGGCTACACCTTC	CAISELSNSNYGYTF	TRBJ1-2	TRBV10-3	.	.
TGTGCCAGCAGTTTTGGAACCGGGACAGTCGTTAACTATGGCTACACCTTC	CASSFGTGTVVNYGYTF	TRBJ1-2	TRBV27	TRBD1	.
TGTGCCAGCAGCTTGGGCGGGAGCTCCTACAATGAGCAGTTCTTC	CASSLGGSSYNEQFF	TRBJ2-1	TRBV5-6	TRBD2	.
TGTGCCAGCAGCCTTCTAGGACAGGGGAGCTCCTACGAGCAGTACTTC	CASSLLGQGSSYEQYF	TRBJ2-7	TRBV7-2	TRBD1	once
TGTGCCAGTAGTCCGGGACTAGCGGTGCCTAGCACAGATACGCAGTATTTT	CASSPGLAVPSTDTQYF	TRBJ2-3	TRBV19	TRBD2	.
TGCAGCGTTGTCGACGGATCCTACGAGCAGTACTTC	CSVVDGSYEQYF	TRBJ2-7	TRBV29-1	.	.
TGCGCCAGCAGCTTGGATCGGAGCTATGGCTACACCTTC	CASSLDRSYGYTF	TRBJ1-2	TRBV5-1	.	once
TGTGCCAGCCAACCAGGGTCCCTTCTTAATTCACCCCTCCACTTT	CASQPGSLLNSPLHF	TRBJ1-6	TRBV7-2	.	.
TGTGCCAGCTCACCAACCCGCCAGGGGGGCACTGAAGCTTTCTTT	CASSPTRQGGTEAFF	TRBJ1-1	TRBV18	TRBD1	.
TGTGCCAGCAGCACCTCGGTAGGGTCCTACGAGCAGTACTTC	CASSTSVGSYEQYF	TRBJ2-7	TRBV5-4	.	once
TGTGCCTGGAATCCGGGGGATGGCTACACCTTC	CAWNPGDGYTF	TRBJ1-2	TRBV30	.	once
TGTGCCAGTAGTATATCTTCAGGGGCGCGGGAACAGCCCCAGCATTTT	CASSISSGAREQPQHF	TRBJ1-5	TRBV19	.	.
TGTGCCACCAGCACAGGGCTAGCGGGTAGTGGTCCGTATTTT	CATSTGLAGSGPYF	TRBJ2-3	TRBV15	TRBD2	.
TGTGCCAGTAGTATGAGGGCAGGCCGAATCTACGAGCAGTACTTC	CASSMRAGRIYEQYF	TRBJ2-7	TRBV19	.	once
TGTGCCTACGGGACAGCTCATGAGACCCAGTACTTC	CAYGTAHETQYF	TRBJ2-5	TRBV30	TRBD1	.
TGCAGCGTTGTAGACAGGGAGGCTGAAGCTTTCTTT	CSVVDREAEAFF	TRBJ1-1	TRBV29-1	TRBD1	.
TGTGCCAGCAGCGCCTACGGGGCAGGGGGCTACAATGAGCAGTTCTTC	CASSAYGAGGYNEQFF	TRBJ2-1	TRBV9	TRBD1	.
TGTGCCAGCAGCTTAACGACTAGCGGGGGAAAGAATGAGCAGTTCTTC	CASSLTTSGGKNEQFF	TRBJ2-1	TRBV7-2	TRBD2	.
TGTGCCAGCAGCGTAGAGCCCGAGTCCTATGGCTACACCTTC	CASSVEPESYGYTF	TRBJ1-2	TRBV9	.	once
TGTGCCAGCAGGGGACAGCTAAACACTGAAGCTTTCTTT	CASRGQLNTEAFF	TRBJ1-1	TRBV6-5	TRBD1	once
TGTGCCAGCAGCTTAGCAGGGAACACTGAAGCTTTCTTT	CASSLAGNTEAFF	TRBJ1-1	TRBV11-2	.	few
TGTGCCAGCAGCCCTAGCGGGGACTACGAGCAGTACTTC	CASSPSGDYEQYF	TRBJ2-7	TRBV12-3/TRBV12-4	TRBD2	.
TGTGCCAGCAGGACTAAGACTAGCGGAGTAGGGAACACCGGGGAGCTGTTTTTT	CASRTKTSGVGNTGELFF	TRBJ2-2	TRBV28	TRBD2	.
TGCGCCAGCAGCTTGGAGGCGTTCGTAACCGGGGAGCTGTTTTTT	CASSLEAFVTGELFF	TRBJ2-2	TRBV5-1	.	.
TGTGCCACCCAGGGGGGTGGCAATCAGCCCCAGCATTTT	CATQGGGNQPQHF	TRBJ1-5	TRBV28	TRBD1	once
TGTGCCAGTAGCCCCGGGACAGCCTCCTACGAGCAGTACTTC	CASSPGTASYEQYF	TRBJ2-7	TRBV19	TRBD1	.
TGTGCCAGCAGCTCATCGCGGACTAAAAACGATGAAGCTTTCTTT	CASSSSRTKNDEAFF	TRBJ1-1	TRBV7-2	.	.
TGTGCCAGCAGCCAAAGGGTCGCAGTTGAAGCTTTCTTT	CASSQRVAVEAFF	TRBJ1-1	TRBV3-1/TRBV3-2	.	.
TGTGCCAGCAGTTTGGGGACAGCTAACATTCAGTACTTC	CASSLGTANIQYF	TRBJ2-4	TRBV12-3/TRBV12-4	TRBD1	.
TGTGCCAGCAGTGATCCGACAGGGTCCAATGAAAAACTGTTTTTT	CASSDPTGSNEKLFF	TRBJ1-4	TRBV6-1	TRBD1	once
TGTGCCAGCAGTTTATTCAGGTACTCTGGAAACACCATATATTTT	CASSLFRYSGNTIYF	TRBJ1-3	TRBV28	.	.